This T cell receptor (beta chain) emerged from a study of T cells after yellow fever vaccination. Study-wide findings and caveats: Most clones from primary vaccination resurfaced after the booster (under 97% CD4, around 90% CD8). The study found a weaker secondary response that peaked faster, day 5 versus 15.

CDR3 size: 19 residues. CDR1 MNHNS and CDR2 SASEGT come from the germline V gene. The trim removed 6 bases at V and 4 bases at J, leaving 14 bases unmatched. In the case of this clonotype: What it binds is not known.

5'RACE template switching added a universal primer site and UMIs to TCR cDNA. MiXCR was run by TCRdb on the 5' RACE reads, yielding one entry per CDR3 protein. Of 450,000 to 550,000 distinct CDR3 sequences in the sample, 20% to 25% were seen once. The TCR originated in a man aged 18 to 30 who received the YFV17D yellow fever vaccine. The chain recombines TRBV6-1 with TRBJ2-3; 15 nucleotides agree with TRBD2. This specimen consisted of PBMCs, obtained about 21 days after the first yellow fever vaccination. The DNA for the CDR3 is TGTGCCAGCAGACCACGGACTAGCGGGGGGGCCTCAGGCTCAGATACGCAGTATTTT. This sequence encodes CASRPRTSGGASGSDTQYF.